The rows below give T cell receptor beta chains drawn from one sample of a study of blood T cells in healthy people across ages. One entry per CDR3 protein, called by TCRdb with MiXCR from the 5' RACE reads. The sample lists about 800,000 distinct CDR3 sequences; 58% were seen once. Sequencing was performed on blood. The origin of the receptors is a man between 25 and 39 years old in good health. Both conserved end residues are part of each CDR3.

>TRBJ2-1|TRBV12-5
CASAATSIHEQFF
>TRBJ2-3|TRBV4-2
CASSQELRGGPDTQYF
>TRBJ2-5|TRBV5-1
CASSSQPKETQYF
>TRBJ1-2|TRBV2
CASSRDSATGYTF
>TRBJ1-1|TRBV5-1
CASTSGASNTEAFF
>TRBJ2-5|TRBV7-2
CASSKHRDIQETQYF
>TRBJ1-2|TRBV5-1
CASSLEGTANYGYTF
>TRBJ2-3|TRBV9
CASSVGLAAGTDTQYF
>TRBJ2-5|TRBV6-5
CASSRRQIQETQYF
>TRBJ1-4|TRBV20-1
CSARDGRVLGEKLFF
>TRBJ2-1|TRBV7-9
CASRRDGTTNEQFF
>TRBJ2-3|TRBV6-2/TRBV6-3
CASSLPGLPDSYTQYF
>-|TRBV6-5
CASSLSRPGNEQYF
>TRBJ2-1|TRBV4-2
CASSQDVGTSVSYNEQFF
>TRBJ2-7|TRBV29-1
CSIKSRNYEQYF
>TRBJ2-7|TRBV28
CASSSVRAGRNEQYF
>TRBJ1-2|TRBV20-1
CSAQAGPTYGYTF
>-|TRBV20-1
CSAFLGKAGSYNEQYF
>TRBJ2-7|TRBV7-2
CASSFTPGRTGGKYEQYF
>TRBJ2-6|TRBV6-5
CASEYLAGVEGANVLTF
>TRBJ2-5|TRBV7-8
CASSLVYRADQETQYF
>TRBJ2-1|TRBV6-2/TRBV6-3
CASSPQMGRYNEQFF
>TRBJ2-3|TRBV10-2
CASSKGKLDTQYF
>TRBJ1-2|TRBV29-1
CSVEGQGDGYTF
>TRBJ2-1|TRBV29-1
CSVVSWGNEQFF
>TRBJ2-3|TRBV12-3/TRBV12-4
CVSTTGLGDTQYF
>TRBJ2-7|TRBV20-1
CSASGRSGYEQYF